Described below is a single T cell receptor beta chain sequence and its context. This sample stems from a study of blood T cell repertoires in COVID-19. About the research overall: Sites in the United States, Italy and Spain provided acute and convalescent COVID-19 samples. Sources were T cells, B-cell-depleted T cells, or PBMCs; the material itself was cDNA or gDNA.

Produced via immunoSEQ multiplex PCR; TCRdb's table is partial and in-frame only. The table includes approximately 160,000 clones, about 90% detected once. This CDR3 has 17 residues. Looked up from germline, CDR1 is SGDLS and CDR2 is YYNGEE. The V gene end was trimmed by 0 bases and the J gene end by 4 bases; junction bases not matched to a gene: 8. The chain recombines TRBV9 with TRBJ2-2; TRBD1 matches 8 bases. Sequencing was performed on peripheral blood. The receptor was derived from a woman in her seventies with acute or convalescent COVID-19. In DNA form, the CDR3 reads TGTGCCAGCAGCGTAGGGGGGACAGGACGGGTCACCGGGGAGCTGTTTTTT. It specifies CASSVGGTGRVTGELFF. Supplemented by reference TRBV9 and TRBJ2-2, the full variable domain reads DSGVTQTPKHLITATGQRVTLRCSPRSGDLSVYWYQQSLDQGLQFLIQYYNGEERAKGNILERFSAQQFPDLHSELNLSSLELGDSALYFCASSVGGTGRVTGELFFGEGSRLTVL.